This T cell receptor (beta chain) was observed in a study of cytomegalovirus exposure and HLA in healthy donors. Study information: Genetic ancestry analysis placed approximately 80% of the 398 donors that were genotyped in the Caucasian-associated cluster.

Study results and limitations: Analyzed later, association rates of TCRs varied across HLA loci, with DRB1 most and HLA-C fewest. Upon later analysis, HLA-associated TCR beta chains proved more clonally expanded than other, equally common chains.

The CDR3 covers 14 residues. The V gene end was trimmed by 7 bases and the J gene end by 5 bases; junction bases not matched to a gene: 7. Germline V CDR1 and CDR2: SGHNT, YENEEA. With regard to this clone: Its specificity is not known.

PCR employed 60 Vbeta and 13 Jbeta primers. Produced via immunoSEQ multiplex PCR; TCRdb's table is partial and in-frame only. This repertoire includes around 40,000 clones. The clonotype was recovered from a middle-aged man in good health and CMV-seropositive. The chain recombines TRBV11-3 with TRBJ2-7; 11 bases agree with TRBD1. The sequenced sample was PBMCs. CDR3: CASTPDRGLNEQYF. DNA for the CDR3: TGTGCCAGCACGCCGGACAGGGGGCTGAACGAGCAGTACTTC.